This TCR beta chain appears in the sequencing data of a study of control samples from healthy donors and cancer patients. The germline V gene encodes CDR1 SGHTA and CDR2 FQGNSA. V lost 4 bases, J lost 5 bases, and 6 bases stayed unmatched. The CDR3 totals 14 residues. TCRdb's copy holds only in-frame clones and misses some; the assay was immunoSEQ multiplex PCR. The sample holds roughly 120,000 clones, roughly 91% seen once. The sequence came from a man over 45 with head and neck cancer. What was sequenced was PBMCs. The V and J genes are TRBV7-2 and TRBJ2-7, with 9 bases matching TRBD1. The CDR3 DNA is TGTGCCAGCAGCTACGGGACAGGGAGGGACGAGCAGTACTTC. As protein: CASSYGTGRDEQYF.